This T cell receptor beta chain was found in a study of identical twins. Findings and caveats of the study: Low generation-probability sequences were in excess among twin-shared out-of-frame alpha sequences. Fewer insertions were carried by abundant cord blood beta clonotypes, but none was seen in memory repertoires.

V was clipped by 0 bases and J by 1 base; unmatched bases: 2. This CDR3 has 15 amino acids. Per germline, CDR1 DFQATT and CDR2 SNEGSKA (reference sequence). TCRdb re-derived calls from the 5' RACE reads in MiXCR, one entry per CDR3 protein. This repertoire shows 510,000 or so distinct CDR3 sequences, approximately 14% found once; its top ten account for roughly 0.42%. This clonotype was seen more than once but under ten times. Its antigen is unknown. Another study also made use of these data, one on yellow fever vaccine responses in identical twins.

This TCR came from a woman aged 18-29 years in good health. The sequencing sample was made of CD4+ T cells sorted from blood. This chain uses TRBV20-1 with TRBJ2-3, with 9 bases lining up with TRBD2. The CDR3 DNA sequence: TGCAGTGCTAGAGAATCTAGCGGGGGCACAGATACGCAGTATTTT. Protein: CSARESSGGTDTQYF.